Listed here is a single TCR beta chain. What it binds is not known. V lost 8 bases and J 0 bases, leaving 14 bases between the germline ends. The germline V gene encodes CDR1 SGHTA and CDR2 FQGNSA. The CDR3 spans 15 residues. Only in-frame clones appear in the TCRdb table, and some are missing; sequencing was by immunoSEQ multiplex PCR. The sample lists over 75,000 clones, approximately 90% occurring once. This sample is part of a study of OX40 agonist ivuxolimab in advanced cancers. For the study at large: Partial responses were achieved by three patients: one hepatocellular carcinoma, two cutaneous melanoma.

Overall study results and limits: Among patients with partial responses at 0.1-3.0 mg/kg, clonal expansion was among the lowest.

V is TRBV7-2 and J is TRBJ1-5; tentatively, D is TRBD1 (6 bases). The TCR comes from an adult with an advanced solid tumor such as melanoma, head and neck, liver or kidney cancer. Sequences were derived from CD4+ or CD8+ T cells sorted from blood, sampled in a trial of the OX40 agonist ivuxolimab. The CDR3: CASARRGNSNQPQHF. CDR3 nucleotide sequence: TGTGCCAGCGCCCGGAGGGGGAATAGCAATCAGCCCCAGCATTTT.